The 24 T cell receptor beta chains reported below all come from one sample, sequenced in a study of shared clonotypes between healthy human individuals (dated by TCRdb to the early 2020s). Libraries were prepared through the immunoSEQ multiplex PCR assay. TCRdb retrieved this table from immuneACCESS and kept in-frame rearrangements only. Not all clones are present; in checked studies, unresolved V genes account for under half, and no reason is known for the remainder. The sample yields approximately 940,000 clones; around three quarters were counted once. Clones ranked in the top ten supply approximately 1.5% of the sample. The sequenced sample consisted of memory CD4+ T cells sorted from blood. Taken with the paper, the label for cell subset or site translates to: CD45RA-negative fraction. The receptor set was obtained from a man aged 18 to 35 in good health.

This clone has a handful of counts. The chain carries TRBV11-2 and TRBJ2-3, with D hard to call. CDR3 length: 16 amino acids. The ends were cut back, 8 bases at V and 3 bases at J, with 21 bases in the middle. Germline loops: CDR1 SGHAT, CDR2 FQNNGV. The CDR3 reads CASLSGRLVGTDTQYF. Here the CDR3 DNA reads TGTGCCAGCCTTTCTGGACGACTTGTGGGGACAGATACGCAGTATTTT.

The rearrangement joins TRBV10-3 to TRBJ1-4; no clear D. Germline V gives CDR1 ENHRY, CDR2 SYGVKD. With 3 bases removed from V and 4 bases from J, the gap between germline ends came to 12 bases. This CDR3 is 15 amino acids long. The DNA for the CDR3 is TGTGCCATCAGTGAAAGAACGGCCGATAATGAAAAACTGTTTTTT. This translates into CAISERTADNEKLFF.

This clone has just a few counts. The chain uses TRBV30 and TRBJ1-1, with 7 positions matching TRBD1. In germline, CDR1 is GTSNPN, CDR2 SVGIG (reference sequence). The CDR3 contains 13 residues. The V segment lost 3 bases and the J segment 7 bases; nucleotides outside the gene matches: 8. The CDR3 DNA reads as TGTGCCTGGAGGGTTGACAGGGATGGTGAAGCTTTCTTT. It codes for CAWRVDRDGEAFF.

This rearrangement joins TRBV18 to TRBJ1-2; D gene uncertain. Germline lookup yields CDR1 KGHSH and CDR2 LQKENI. There are 13 residues in the CDR3. The V gene lost 6 bases and the J gene lost 2 bases, with 10 bases spanning the gap. The chain's CDR3 is CASSVDGNYGYTF. For the CDR3, the DNA is TGTGCCAGCTCCGTCGACGGGAACTATGGCTACACCTTC.

This rearrangement joins TRBV6-6 to TRBJ2-5; no definite D call. V was clipped by 8 bases and J by 9 bases, with 19 bases between them. Looked up from germline, CDR1 is MNHNY and CDR2 is SVGAGI (reference sequence). This CDR3 spans 13 amino acids. The CDR3 spells CASRSTQGMAQYF. The CDR3 nucleotides read TGTGCCAGCCGATCCACCCAAGGGATGGCCCAGTACTTC.

V usage is TRBV14 and J usage is TRBJ2-7, with D hard to call. V dropped 1 base and J dropped 8 bases, with 6 bases sitting between them. The CDR3 runs to 11 residues. Germline-derived CDR1 and CDR2 are SGHDN and FVKESK. CDR3 nucleotides: TGTGCCAGCAGCCAAGCCTGGCAGCAGTACTTC. It codes for CASSQAWQQYF.

The chain has TRBV7-2 and TRBJ2-1, with TRBD2 identical over 13 bases. Germline trimming cut 4 bases from V and 9 bases from J; bases unmatched to any gene: 6. The CDR3 has 15 amino acids. Looked up from germline, CDR1 is SGHTA and CDR2 is FQGNSA. The CDR3 loop is CASSSGGLAGTEQFF. The DNA of the CDR3 is TGTGCCAGCAGCTCCGGGGGACTAGCGGGAACTGAGCAGTTCTTC.

V usage is TRBV10-3 and J usage is TRBJ1-1, with 9 nucleotides matching TRBD1. From germline, CDR1 is ENHRY and CDR2 SYGVKD. The J segment lost 4 bases and the V segment lost 4 bases, leaving 7 bases of the junction unmatched. This CDR3 region has 15 residues. CDR3 protein: CAISAHTTGGTEAFF. The CDR3 nucleotides are TGTGCCATCAGTGCACACACGACAGGGGGCACTGAAGCTTTCTTT.

In its sample, this clone was seen once. The CDR3 DNA is TGTGCCAGCAGTTTGGGAGATAACACTGAAGCTTTCTTT. It translates to CASSLGDNTEAFF. V usage is TRBV6-1 and J usage is TRBJ1-1; no firm D call. CDR3 length: 13 residues. Germline loops: CDR1 MNHNS, CDR2 SASEGT. V lost 5 bases and J 2 bases, leaving 9 bases between the germline ends.

V gene TRBV12-5 combines with J gene TRBJ2-7; tentative D call: TRBD1 (5 bases). There are 14 residues in the CDR3. CDR1 and CDR2 from the germline V gene are LGHNT and FRNRAP. The V end lost 9 bases, the J end lost 3 bases, and 18 bases lay between the germline ends. CDR3 protein: CASLRDWGGYEQYF. The CDR3 coding sequence is TGTGCTAGCCTAAGAGACTGGGGCGGCTACGAGCAGTACTTC.

The chain uses TRBV5-6 and TRBJ2-7; D is perhaps TRBD1 (5 bases). The V end lost 0 bases, the J end lost 4 bases, and 8 bases lay between the germline ends. The CDR3 runs 13 residues. Germline CDR1 is SGHDT and CDR2 is YYEEEE. The CDR3 loop is CASSLEDKYEQYF. For the CDR3, the DNA is TGTGCCAGCAGCTTGGAGGACAAGTACGAGCAGTACTTC.

This clone was found once. The V and J genes are TRBV7-2 and TRBJ1-1; a possible D gene is TRBD1 (5 bases). V dropped 8 bases and J dropped 7 bases, with 17 bases sitting between them. CDR3 length: 13 amino acids. Germline V gene lookup returns CDR1 SGHTA and CDR2 FQGNSA. The CDR3, as DNA: TGTGCCAGCTTCCTTAGGGGCGGGAATGAAGCTTTCTTT. Protein sequence: CASFLRGGNEAFF.

The V call is TRBV5-1, the J call TRBJ2-5; 7 nucleotides align to TRBD1. CDR1 SGHRS and CDR2 YFSETQ come from the germline V gene. This CDR3 has 16 amino acids. After removal of 5 bases from V and 1 base from J, the junction contained 11 bases not matched to a gene. In DNA, the CDR3 is TGCGCCAGCAGAACGGGACAGCGGATTTCCCAAGAGACCCAGTACTTC. Translating it yields CASRTGQRISQETQYF.

Ten or more counts support this clone. The genes are TRBV6-6 and TRBJ1-1, with TRBD1 identical over 10 bases. With 6 bases clipped from V and 0 bases from J, the junction kept 7 bases outside the gene matches. Germline CDR1 and CDR2: MNHNY and SVGAGI (reference sequence). The CDR3 runs 16 residues. The CDR3 nucleotides are TGTGCCAGCAGGACGGGACAGGGGCGGATGAACACTGAAGCTTTCTTT. It codes for CASRTGQGRMNTEAFF.

The chain joins TRBV2 to TRBJ2-2; perhaps TRBD1 as D (6 bases). The CDR3 contains 15 residues. V lost 5 bases and J lost 4, with 14 bases in between. CDR1 is SNHLY and CDR2 is FYNNEI in the germline V gene. The CDR3 DNA sequence: TGTGCCAGCAGTTGGGACACTCGGGGCACCGGGGAGCTGTTTTTT. As protein: CASSWDTRGTGELFF.

This clone occurred a few times. The rearrangement joins TRBV6-5 to TRBJ1-2; tentatively, D is TRBD1 (5 bases). Per the germline V gene, CDR1 is MNHEY and CDR2 is SVGAGI. The V and J ends lost 2 bases and 0 bases respectively, with 13 bases between them. The CDR3 sequence is 16 residues long. This CDR3 is CASSYDRGTSNYGYTF. DNA for the CDR3: TGTGCCAGCAGTTACGATCGTGGGACCTCTAACTATGGCTACACCTTC.

This clone was seen a single time. This rearrangement joins TRBV19 to TRBJ1-6, with 7 nucleotides matching TRBD1. Germline V lookup: CDR1 LNHDA, CDR2 SQIVND (reference sequence). V shed 0 bases and J 7 bases; nucleotides not matched to a gene: 3. CDR3 length: 15 amino acids. CDR3 loop: CASSIDRQGNSPLHF. For the CDR3, the DNA is TGTGCCAGTAGTATAGATCGACAGGGCAATTCACCCCTCCACTTT. The entire variable domain, with the rest obtained from reference TRBV19 and TRBJ1-6, is as follows: DGGITQSPKYLFRKEGQNVTLSCEQNLNHDAMYWYRQDPGQGLRLIYYSQIVNDFQKGDIAEGYSVSREKKESFPLTVTSAQKNPTAFYLCASSIDRQGNSPLHFGNGTRLTVT.

Concerning this clone: The same CDR3 can be traced to other DNA sequences in this sample. This chain joins TRBV5-4 and TRBJ1-1; D is unresolved. The CDR3 runs 14 residues. The V gene's germline CDR1 is SGHNT and CDR2 YYREEE (reference sequence). The ends were cut back, 0 bases at V and 1 base at J, with 7 bases in the middle. In nucleotides, the CDR3 is TGTGCCAGCAGCTTGGGCGGCAGGAACACTGAAGCTTTCTTT. It codes for CASSLGGRNTEAFF.

The chain employs TRBV6-5 and TRBJ1-6; 11 bases align to TRBD1. Trimming removed 7 bases from V and 7 bases from J; junction bases left unmatched: 3. This CDR3 is 14 amino acids long. Germline lookup yields CDR1 MNHEY and CDR2 SVGAGI. The CDR3 is CASTRTGGNSPLHF. CDR3 DNA: TGTGCCAGCACCAGGACAGGGGGCAATTCACCCCTCCACTTT.

CDR3 loop: CASSLGLAGGWETQYF. The CDR3 nucleotides are TGTGCCAGCAGCTTGGGACTAGCGGGAGGTTGGGAGACCCAGTACTTC. The chain is built from TRBV7-9 and TRBJ2-5; 15 bases match TRBD2. Germline loops: CDR1 SEHNR, CDR2 FQNEAQ (reference sequence). The CDR3 contains 16 residues. V gave up 3 bases and J gave up 5 bases; unmatched junction bases: 4. The complete variable domain, with remaining parts taken from reference TRBV7-9 and TRBJ2-5, reads DTGVSQNPRHKITKRGQNVTFRCDPISEHNRLYWYRQTLGQGPEFLTYFQNEAQLEKSRLLSDRFSAERPKGSFSTLEIQRTEQGDSAMYLCASSLGLAGGWETQYFGPGTRLLVL.

The chain uses TRBV30 and TRBJ2-5; D unclear. This CDR3 comprises 13 residues. V lost 0 bases, J lost 1 base, and 6 bases lay in between. CDR1 is GTSNPN and CDR2 is SVGIG in the germline V gene (reference sequence). Here the CDR3 DNA reads TGTGCCTGGAGTGTGCGGTCCCAAGAGACCCAGTACTTC. It codes for CAWSVRSQETQYF.

The rearrangement links TRBV5-1 to TRBJ1-4, with 9 nucleotides matching TRBD1. The CDR3 is made up of 16 amino acids. The germline gives CDR1 SGHRS, CDR2 YFSETQ. V lost 4 bases to trimming and J lost 5 bases; unmatched junction nucleotides: 9. The CDR3 sequence: CASSLQMGQGNEKLFF. The DNA for the CDR3 is TGCGCCAGCAGCCTACAAATGGGACAGGGAAATGAAAAACTGTTTTTT.

This chain connects TRBV7-3 to TRBJ1-6, with D tentatively TRBD1 (5 bases). This CDR3 comprises 17 residues. The V end lost 8 bases, the J end lost 5 bases, and 22 bases lay between the germline ends. From germline, CDR1 is SGHTA and CDR2 FQGTGA. CDR3 DNA sequence: TGTGCCAGCCCCTCGGGTACCTGGGCAGGGAATAATTCACCCCTCCACTTT. Its protein is CASPSGTWAGNNSPLHF. The full variable domain, in which reference TRBV7-3 and TRBJ1-6 provide the parts outside the CDR3, is GAGVSQTPSNKVTEKGKYVELRCDPISGHTALYWYRQSLGQGPEFLIYFQGTGAADDSGLPNDRFFAVRPEGSVSTLKIQRTERGDSAVYLCASPSGTWAGNNSPLHFGNGTRLTVT.

With regard to this clone: Other nucleotide sequences in the sample specify the same CDR3. The rearrangement uses TRBV5-4 and TRBJ1-1; D ambiguous. This CDR3 is 13 amino acids long. In germline, CDR1 is SGHNT, CDR2 YYREEE (reference sequence). V lost 4 bases to trimming and J lost 1 base, with 8 bases between them. In DNA form, the CDR3 reads TGTGCCAGCAGCGCTGACCGGAACACTGAAGCTTTCTTT. Translated: CASSADRNTEAFF.